The T cell receptor beta chain under discussion was sequenced for a study of Graves' ophthalmopathy and Graves' hyperthyroidism. Study outcomes and limitations: Blood also harbored most expanded thyroid clonotypes above 0.001 frequency.

A note on this clonotype: Its cognate antigen is unknown.

A duration under 3 months, NOSPECS ≥4, CAS ≥3 and moderate-to-severe activity characterized the donors with ophthalmopathy. Each diagnosis was determined on the basis of clinical symptoms, serum thyroxine, TRAb, thyroid ultrasound and orbital computed tomography. The germline V gene encodes CDR1 SGDLS and CDR2 YYNGEE. V shed 3 bases and J 5 bases; nucleotides not matched to a gene: 9. The CDR3 spans 16 residues. RNA transcripts provided the template for amplifying TCR beta CDR3 regions. In the first round, RT-PCR was carried out with HTBI primers, and a multiplex PCR formed the second round. TCRdb reprocessed the multiplex PCR reads with MiXCR, giving one entry per CDR3 protein. The sample includes 200,000 to 300,000 distinct CDR3 sequences, 45% seen only once; the top ten take over 40%.

What was sequenced was peripheral blood. The chain uses TRBV9 and TRBJ2-5; 11 positions agree with TRBD1. The receptor comes from an adult man with Graves' ophthalmopathy. CDR3 loop: CASSGWTGGEYETQYF. The CDR3 bases are TGTGCCAGCAGCGGGTGGACAGGGGGCGAATATGAGACCCAGTACTTC.